This paragraph reports one TCR beta chain. CDR1 is SGDLS and CDR2 is YYNGEE in the germline V gene. The length of the CDR3 is 17 residues. The V end was cut by 4 bases, the J end by 4 bases, with 21 bases between. Under the authors' procedure: Estimation of nucleated cell counts was performed using reference gene primer amplification. Generated by immunoSEQ multiplex PCR, the TCRdb table keeps only in-frame clones and is missing some. The D gene and trimming were derived from the DNA, and the V and J assignments and clone size from that table. The repertoire holds about 100,000 clones, with approximately 80% as singletons. The sample belongs to a study of blood T cell repertoires in COVID-19. Study summary: Collection of acute and convalescent COVID-19 samples took place in the United States, Italy and Spain. PBMCs, B-cell-depleted T cells, or T cells provided the cDNA or gDNA that made up the material.

Sequencing was done on a sample of peripheral blood. The receptor comes from a woman in her sixties or seventies with acute or convalescent COVID-19. The rearrangement joins TRBV9 to TRBJ1-3; TRBD1 is a possible D gene (6 bases). The CDR3 here is CASSKFVAGEGGNTIYF. In DNA, the CDR3 is TGTGCCAGCAGCAAATTTGTCGCAGGGGAGGGAGGAAACACCATATATTTT.